A selection of T cell receptor beta chains follows, all from one sample in a study of T-cell reconstitution after alpha-beta-depleted transplantation in children. MiXCR was run by TCRdb on the PCR reads, yielding one entry per CDR3 protein. The data hold fewer than 550,000 distinct CDR3 sequences, with approximately 10% observed a single time. The sample here was PBMCs, mostly from graft donor cells, taken 180 days after TCRalphabeta/CD19-depleted stem cell transplant. The source is a female patient aged 2-9 years who had a stem cell transplant for aplastic anemia, so the T cells may come from the graft donor. CDR3s include the opening cysteine and the closing phenylalanine or tryptophan. D genes are given only for firm matches. Size values are once, few and many counts, or a class for expanded clones, and some rows have none.

v_gene: TRBV9
abundance: .
d_gene: .
len: 14
CDR3aa: CASSAHGSTDTQYF

v_gene: TRBV28
abundance: few
d_gene: .
len: 12
CDR3aa: CASSFLPYEQYF

v_gene: TRBV4-3
abundance: .
d_gene: .
len: 15
CDR3aa: CASSQGSGSGNEQFF

v_gene: TRBV28
abundance: few
d_gene: TRBD2
len: 18
CDR3aa: CASSAKGLAGGPINEQFF

v_gene: TRBV7-8
abundance: .
d_gene: TRBD2
len: 20
CDR3aa: CASSLDFPGASGARGGELFF

v_gene: TRBV15
abundance: .
d_gene: .
len: 17
CDR3aa: CATSRDHGSGRNQPQHF

v_gene: TRBV3-1
abundance: few
d_gene: .
len: 14
CDR3aa: CASSQRVFSYEQYF

v_gene: TRBV7-2
abundance: few
d_gene: .
len: 14
CDR3aa: CASSLVRFGDGYTF

v_gene: TRBV27
abundance: few
d_gene: TRBD2
len: 16
CDR3aa: CASSSLAGGPINEQFF

v_gene: TRBV28
abundance: few
d_gene: .
len: 17
CDR3aa: CASSLEAEFANTGELFF

v_gene: TRBV9
abundance: few
d_gene: .
len: 15
CDR3aa: CASSAGTAWRDTQYF

v_gene: TRBV5-1
abundance: few
d_gene: .
len: 14
CDR3aa: CASSRQPGNTEAFF

v_gene: TRBV12-3/TRBV12-4
abundance: many
d_gene: .
len: 13
CDR3aa: CASSFPGVSPLHF

v_gene: TRBV28
abundance: many
d_gene: .
len: 12
CDR3aa: CASSLEGLEQYF

v_gene: TRBV28
abundance: many
d_gene: .
len: 15
CDR3aa: CASLKSGGAGNTIYF

v_gene: TRBV27
abundance: once
d_gene: TRBD2
len: 16
CDR3aa: CASSTPPGLAKDRQYF

v_gene: TRBV7-2
abundance: .
d_gene: TRBD1
len: 16
CDR3aa: CASSLAGGAPSYEQYF

v_gene: TRBV28
abundance: .
d_gene: TRBD2
len: 14
CDR3aa: CASSSGRAYNEQFF

v_gene: TRBV19
abundance: .
d_gene: .
len: 16
CDR3aa: CASRRSPPALAAGYTF

v_gene: TRBV15
abundance: .
d_gene: TRBD1
len: 18
CDR3aa: CATDSRDRVVLNTGELFF

v_gene: TRBV28
abundance: .
d_gene: TRBD1
len: 16
CDR3aa: CASSYITGQGHTEAFF

v_gene: TRBV7-9
abundance: .
d_gene: .
len: 17
CDR3aa: CASSPPVEDPSGNTIYF

v_gene: TRBV6-1
abundance: .
d_gene: .
len: 14
CDR3aa: CASSAGHRSYEQYF

v_gene: TRBV3-1
abundance: few
d_gene: .
len: 16
CDR3aa: CASSLNGALAKNIQYF

v_gene: TRBV20-1
abundance: few
d_gene: .
len: 14
CDR3aa: CSATSSLLTDTQYF

v_gene: TRBV20-1
abundance: few
d_gene: .
len: 14
CDR3aa: CSARDQHGSNEQFF

v_gene: TRBV29-1
abundance: .
d_gene: .
len: 15
CDR3aa: CSVEVGGPGRDTQYF

v_gene: TRBV24-1
abundance: few
d_gene: TRBD2
len: 17
CDR3aa: CATSDLTGRAGTDTQYF

v_gene: TRBV28
abundance: few
d_gene: .
len: 14
CDR3aa: CASRSSDSSYEQYF

v_gene: TRBV12-3/TRBV12-4
abundance: once
d_gene: .
len: 15
CDR3aa: CASSLVGLRSETQYF

v_gene: TRBV4-3
abundance: .
d_gene: TRBD2
len: 17
CDR3aa: CASSQDWGSGTYETQYF

v_gene: TRBV4-3
abundance: few
d_gene: .
len: 17
CDR3aa: CASSQEPQRPSTDTQYF

v_gene: TRBV29-1
abundance: few
d_gene: .
len: 14
CDR3aa: CSVEVGTNTGELFF

v_gene: TRBV12-3/TRBV12-4
abundance: .
d_gene: TRBD1
len: 15
CDR3aa: CASSLVQGAVQPQHF

v_gene: TRBV9
abundance: .
d_gene: .
len: 14
CDR3aa: CASSGGWGGTEAFF

v_gene: TRBV3-1
abundance: few
d_gene: TRBD2
len: 17
CDR3aa: CASSQRGGRISYNEQFF

v_gene: TRBV13
abundance: few
d_gene: TRBD1
len: 14
CDR3aa: CASSSQGAIGELFF

v_gene: TRBV20-1
abundance: .
d_gene: TRBD1
len: 14
CDR3aa: CSAYDTGGRETQYF

v_gene: TRBV28
abundance: .
d_gene: .
len: 16
CDR3aa: CASSDPGQPIGTEAFF

v_gene: TRBV27
abundance: .
d_gene: TRBD2
len: 16
CDR3aa: CASSTLGGSSYNEQFF

v_gene: TRBV18
abundance: .
d_gene: .
len: 18
CDR3aa: CASSPRVRTGANTGELFF

v_gene: TRBV10-2
abundance: many
d_gene: TRBD1
len: 15
CDR3aa: CASSEIGGENGELFF

v_gene: TRBV29-1
abundance: .
d_gene: .
len: 17
CDR3aa: CSVGNGRFIYPINEQFF

v_gene: TRBV9
abundance: .
d_gene: .
len: 16
CDR3aa: CASSVDPKGRGSPLHF

v_gene: TRBV20-1
abundance: once
d_gene: TRBD1
len: 14
CDR3aa: CSARGQGAVYEQYF

v_gene: TRBV25-1
abundance: few
d_gene: .
len: 18
CDR3aa: CASSEYIPSTGLGGGYTF

v_gene: TRBV12-3/TRBV12-4
abundance: .
d_gene: .
len: 13
CDR3aa: CASSLSANGLAFF

v_gene: TRBV7-2
abundance: .
d_gene: .
len: 12
CDR3aa: CASPSGAGTQYF

v_gene: TRBV12-5
abundance: .
d_gene: .
len: 16
CDR3aa: CASGLKELLRTGELFF

v_gene: TRBV4-3
abundance: .
d_gene: TRBD1
len: 15
CDR3aa: CASSHPDRGSGELFF

v_gene: TRBV5-5
abundance: .
d_gene: .
len: 17
CDR3aa: CASSAGIGISGANVLTF

v_gene: TRBV7-8
abundance: .
d_gene: .
len: 13
CDR3aa: CASSLPSVYEQYF

v_gene: TRBV20-1
abundance: .
d_gene: .
len: 14
CDR3aa: CSAWVAGNTGELFF

v_gene: TRBV7-9
abundance: .
d_gene: TRBD1
len: 13
CDR3aa: CASRGTENTEAFF

v_gene: TRBV7-2
abundance: many
d_gene: TRBD2
len: 15
CDR3aa: CASSLLAGVGYEQYF

v_gene: TRBV18
abundance: .
d_gene: .
len: 17
CDR3aa: CASSPVRSERRGDEQFF

v_gene: TRBV29-1
abundance: few
d_gene: TRBD1
len: 12
CDR3aa: CSVVGQADEAFF

v_gene: TRBV18
abundance: .
d_gene: TRBD1
len: 18
CDR3aa: CASSPPSSNRDREETQYF

v_gene: TRBV4-2
abundance: .
d_gene: TRBD2
len: 19
CDR3aa: CASSQDIDSGRAILVEQFF